This TCR beta chain was obtained from a study of cytomegalovirus exposure and HLA in healthy donors. Background on the study: Genetic ancestry analysis placed around 76% of the roughly 400 donors that were genotyped in the Caucasian-associated cluster. Whole-study results and caveats: Several of the most significant clusters appeared, in a later analysis, to be linked to common viral pathogens. Several V segments, TRBV6-2 and TRBV6-3 among them, could not be told apart and were dropped.

A note on this clone: Its specificity is not known.

As for the donors, each was a healthy bone marrow donor. Trimming took 10 bases from V and 8 from J, leaving 18 bases between them. The CDR3 spans 13 residues. Germline CDR1 and CDR2: SEHNR and FQNEAQ (reference sequence). A multiplex PCR was run with 60 Vbeta primers and 13 Jbeta primers. Only in-frame clones appear in the TCRdb table, and some are missing; sequencing was by immunoSEQ multiplex PCR. The table has roughly 78,000 clones, about two thirds seen once. The chain joins TRBV7-9 to TRBJ2-1; D is perhaps TRBD2 (6 bases). This sequence was found in a man in his thirties or forties in good health and CMV-seropositive. Source material: PBMCs. CDR3 sequence (DNA): TGTGCCACTCATCGGGGACTTGAAGATGAGCAGTTCTTC. It yields the protein CATHRGLEDEQFF.